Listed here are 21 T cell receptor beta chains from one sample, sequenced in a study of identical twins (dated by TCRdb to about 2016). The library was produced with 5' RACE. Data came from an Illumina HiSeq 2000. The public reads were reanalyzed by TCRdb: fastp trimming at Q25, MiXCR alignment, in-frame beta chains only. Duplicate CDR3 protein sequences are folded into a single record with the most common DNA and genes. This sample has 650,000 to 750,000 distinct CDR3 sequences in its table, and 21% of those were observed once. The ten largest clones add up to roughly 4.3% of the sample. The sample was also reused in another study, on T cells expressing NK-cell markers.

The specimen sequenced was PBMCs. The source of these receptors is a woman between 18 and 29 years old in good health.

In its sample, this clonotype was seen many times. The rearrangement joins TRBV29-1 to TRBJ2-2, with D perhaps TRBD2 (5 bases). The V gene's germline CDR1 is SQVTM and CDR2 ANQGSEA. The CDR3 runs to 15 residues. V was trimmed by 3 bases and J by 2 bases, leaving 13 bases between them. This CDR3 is CSVEPLGGNTGELFF. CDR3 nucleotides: TGCAGCGTTGAGCCGTTAGGAGGAAACACCGGGGAGCTGTTTTTT.

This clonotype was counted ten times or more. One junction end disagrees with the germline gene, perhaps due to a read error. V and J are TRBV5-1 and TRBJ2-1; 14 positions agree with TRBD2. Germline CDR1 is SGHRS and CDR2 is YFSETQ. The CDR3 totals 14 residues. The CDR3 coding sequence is TGCGTCAGCAGCCTGGGACTAGCGGGAGACGAGCAGTTCTTC. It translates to CVSSLGLAGDEQFF.

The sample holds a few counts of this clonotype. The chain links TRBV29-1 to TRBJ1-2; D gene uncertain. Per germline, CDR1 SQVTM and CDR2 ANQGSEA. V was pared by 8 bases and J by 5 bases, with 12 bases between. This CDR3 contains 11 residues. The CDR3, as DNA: TGCAGCACAAGCGGGGTATATGGCTACACCTTC. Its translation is CSTSGVYGYTF.

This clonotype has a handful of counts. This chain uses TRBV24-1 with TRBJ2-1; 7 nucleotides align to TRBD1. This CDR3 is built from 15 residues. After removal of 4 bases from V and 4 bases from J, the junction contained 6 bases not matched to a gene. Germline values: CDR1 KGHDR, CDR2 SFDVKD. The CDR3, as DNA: TGTGCCACCAGTGACACCGGGACAGCTTACAATGAGCAGTTCTTC. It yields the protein CATSDTGTAYNEQFF.

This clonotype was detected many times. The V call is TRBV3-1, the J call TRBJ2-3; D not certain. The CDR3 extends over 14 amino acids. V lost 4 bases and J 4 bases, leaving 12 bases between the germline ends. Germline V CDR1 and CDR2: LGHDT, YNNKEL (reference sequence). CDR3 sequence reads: CASSPGPRADTQYF. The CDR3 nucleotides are TGTGCCAGCAGCCCGGGCCCCCGAGCAGATACGCAGTATTTT.

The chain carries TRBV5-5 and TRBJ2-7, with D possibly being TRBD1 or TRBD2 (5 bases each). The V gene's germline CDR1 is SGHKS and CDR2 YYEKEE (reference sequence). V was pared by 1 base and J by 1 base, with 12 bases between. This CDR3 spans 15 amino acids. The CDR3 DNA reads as TGTGCCAGCAGCTTGTACCCCGGGGCGTCCTACGAGCAGTACTTC. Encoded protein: CASSLYPGASYEQYF. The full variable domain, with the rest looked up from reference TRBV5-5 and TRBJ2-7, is DAGVTQSPTHLIKTRGQQVTLRCSPISGHKSVSWYQQVLGQGPQFIFQYYEKEERGRGNFPDRFSARQFPNYSSELNVNALLLGDSALYLCASSLYPGASYEQYFGPGTRLTVT.

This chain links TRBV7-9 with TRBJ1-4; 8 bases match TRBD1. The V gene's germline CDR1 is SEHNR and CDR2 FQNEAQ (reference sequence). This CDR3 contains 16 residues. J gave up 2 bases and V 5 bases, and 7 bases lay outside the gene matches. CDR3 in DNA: TGTGCCAGCAGCCCAGACAGGGGTATCACTAATGAAAAACTGTTTTTT. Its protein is CASSPDRGITNEKLFF.

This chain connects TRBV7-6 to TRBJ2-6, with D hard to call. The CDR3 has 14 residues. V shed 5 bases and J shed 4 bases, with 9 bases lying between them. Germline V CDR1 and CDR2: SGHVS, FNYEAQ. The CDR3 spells CASSRLAGANVLTF. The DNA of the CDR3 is TGTGCCAGCAGCCGCCTGGCCGGGGCCAACGTCCTGACTTTC. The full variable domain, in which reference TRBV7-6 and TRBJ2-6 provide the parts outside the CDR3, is GAGVSQSPRYKVTKRGQDVALRCDPISGHVSLYWYRQALGQGPEFLTYFNYEAQQDKSGLPNDRFSAERPEGSISTLTIQRTEQRDSAMYRCASSRLAGANVLTFGAGSRLTVL.

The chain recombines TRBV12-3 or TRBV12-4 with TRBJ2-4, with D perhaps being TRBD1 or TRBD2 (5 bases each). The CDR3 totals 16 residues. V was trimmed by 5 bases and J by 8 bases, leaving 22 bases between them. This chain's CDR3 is CASSPNRRPGVDIQYF. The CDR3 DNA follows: TGTGCCAGCAGTCCAAACAGGAGGCCAGGTGTGGACATTCAGTACTTC.

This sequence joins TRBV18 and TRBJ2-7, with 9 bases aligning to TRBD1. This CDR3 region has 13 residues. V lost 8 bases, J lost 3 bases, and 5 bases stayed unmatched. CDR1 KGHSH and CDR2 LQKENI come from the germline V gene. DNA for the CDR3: TGTGCCAGCACCTGGGGACAGGGCTACGAGCAGTACTTC. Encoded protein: CASTWGQGYEQYF.

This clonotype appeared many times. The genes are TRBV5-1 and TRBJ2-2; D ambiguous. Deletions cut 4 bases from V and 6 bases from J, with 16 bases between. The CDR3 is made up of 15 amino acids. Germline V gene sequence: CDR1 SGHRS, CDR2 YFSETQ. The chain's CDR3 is CASSQGPPDAGELFF. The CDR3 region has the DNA TGCGCCAGCAGCCAAGGGCCTCCCGACGCCGGGGAGCTGTTTTTT.

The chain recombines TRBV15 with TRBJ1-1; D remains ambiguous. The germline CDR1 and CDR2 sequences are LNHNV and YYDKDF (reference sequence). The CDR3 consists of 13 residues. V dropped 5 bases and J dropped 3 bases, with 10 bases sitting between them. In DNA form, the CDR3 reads TGTGCCACCAGCCACTTCGGGGACACTGAAGCTTTCTTT. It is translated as CATSHFGDTEAFF. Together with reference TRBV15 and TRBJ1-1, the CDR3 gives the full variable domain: DAMVIQNPRYQVTQFGKPVTLSCSQTLNHNVMYWYQQKSSQAPKLLFHYYDKDFNNEADTPDNFQSRRPNTSFCFLDIRSPGLGDTAMYLCATSHFGDTEAFFGQGTRLTVV.

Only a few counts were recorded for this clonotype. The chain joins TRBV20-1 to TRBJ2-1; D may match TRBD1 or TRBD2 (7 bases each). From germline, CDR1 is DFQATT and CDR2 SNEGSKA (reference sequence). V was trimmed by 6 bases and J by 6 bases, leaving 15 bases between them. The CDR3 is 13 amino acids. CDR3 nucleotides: TGCAGTGCCGGGAGGACAGGCAGCAATGAGCAGTTCTTC. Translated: CSAGRTGSNEQFF.

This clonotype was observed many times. DNA of the CDR3: TGTGCCAGCAGTTACTCGCAGGAGATGAACACTGAAGCTTTCTTT. It encodes CASSYSQEMNTEAFF. J is TRBJ1-1 and V is TRBV6-5; no clear D gene. V lost 0 bases, J lost 0 bases, and 8 bases lay in between. Germline CDR1 reads MNHEY; CDR2 reads SVGAGI. This CDR3 contains 15 residues.

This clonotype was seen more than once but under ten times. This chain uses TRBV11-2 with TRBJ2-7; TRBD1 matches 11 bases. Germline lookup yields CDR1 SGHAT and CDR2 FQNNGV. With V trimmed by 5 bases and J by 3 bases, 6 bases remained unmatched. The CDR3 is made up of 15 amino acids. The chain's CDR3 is CASSARTGGIYEQYF. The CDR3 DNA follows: TGTGCCAGCAGCGCCAGGACAGGGGGCATCTACGAGCAGTACTTC.

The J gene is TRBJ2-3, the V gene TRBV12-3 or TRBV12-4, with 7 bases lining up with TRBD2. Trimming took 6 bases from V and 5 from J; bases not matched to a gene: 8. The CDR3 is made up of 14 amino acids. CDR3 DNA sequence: TGTGCCAGCAGGGAGGCGTCGGGAGGAGATACGCAGTATTTT. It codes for CASREASGGDTQYF.

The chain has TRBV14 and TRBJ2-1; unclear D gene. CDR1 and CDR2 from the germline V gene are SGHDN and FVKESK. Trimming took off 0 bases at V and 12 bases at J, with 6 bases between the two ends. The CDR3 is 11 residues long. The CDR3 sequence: CASSQDMWQFF. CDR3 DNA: TGTGCCAGCAGCCAAGATATGTGGCAGTTCTTC.

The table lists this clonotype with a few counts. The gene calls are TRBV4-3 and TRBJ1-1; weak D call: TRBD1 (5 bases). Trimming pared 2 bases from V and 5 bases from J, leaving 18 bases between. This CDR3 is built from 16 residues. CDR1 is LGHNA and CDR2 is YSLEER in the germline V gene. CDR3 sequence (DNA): TGCGCCAGCAGCCAACTTCTGGGGCAAAAAGAGACTGAAGCTTTCTTT. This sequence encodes CASSQLLGQKETEAFF.

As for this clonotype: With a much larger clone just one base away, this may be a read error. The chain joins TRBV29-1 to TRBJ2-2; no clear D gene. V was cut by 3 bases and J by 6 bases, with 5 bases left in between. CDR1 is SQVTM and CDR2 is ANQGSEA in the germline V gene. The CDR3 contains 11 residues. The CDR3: CSVEVAGELFF. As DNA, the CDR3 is TGCAGCGTTGAGGTGGCCGGGGAGCTGTTTTTT.

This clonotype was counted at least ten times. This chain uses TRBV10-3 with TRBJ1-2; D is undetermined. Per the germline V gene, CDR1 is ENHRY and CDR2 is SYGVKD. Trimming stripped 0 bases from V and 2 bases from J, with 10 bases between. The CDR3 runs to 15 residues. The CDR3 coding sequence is TGTGCCATCAGTGAGTCCGCGGACGTCAACTATGGCTACACCTTC. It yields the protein CAISESADVNYGYTF.

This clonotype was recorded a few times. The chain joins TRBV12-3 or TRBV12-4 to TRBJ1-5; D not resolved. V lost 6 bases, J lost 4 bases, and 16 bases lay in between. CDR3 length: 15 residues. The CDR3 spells CASRTDGARNQPQHF. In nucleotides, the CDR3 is TGTGCCAGCAGGACTGACGGAGCCAGAAATCAGCCCCAGCATTTT.